This T cell receptor beta chain was sequenced in a study of cytomegalovirus exposure and HLA in healthy donors. CDR1 is SGHNT and CDR2 is YYREEE in the germline V gene (reference sequence). Trimming removed 0 bases from V and 1 base from J, with 10 bases in between. The length of the CDR3 is 15 residues. This clone was seen a single time. Repertoires were generated with immunoSEQ multiplex PCR, while TCRdb's copy carries only in-frame clones and drops some. The sample carries about 140,000 clones, almost 85% recorded once. The material sequenced was PBMCs. V usage is TRBV5-4 and J usage is TRBJ2-5; weak D call: TRBD2 (6 bases). This TCR derives from a man aged 25 to 45 in good health and CMV-seropositive. CDR3 sequence (DNA): TGTGCCAGCAGCTTGGCCGGGGGTAGCCAAGAGACCCAGTACTTC. Protein product: CASSLAGGSQETQYF.